This T cell receptor beta chain is from a study of shared clonotypes between healthy human individuals (dated by TCRdb to 2018 to 2021). General notes on the study: The cohort comprised two women and three men aged 18 to 49 years. Per donor, three plates each were used for CD4 naive and CD4 memory, two for CD8 naive, and one for CD8 memory. To estimate repertoire size and how much clonotypes are shared between individuals, the study performed deep sequencing of blood TCR repertoires from 4 to 6 healthy adults. Different laboratories and diverse techniques were used to prepare libraries and sequence TCR repertoires, to increase sequencing depth and limit assay-specific biases. Each donor's leukapheresis produced roughly between roughly 0.85 and 10 billion PBMCs. Overall results and qualifications from the work: Naive subsets generally had larger estimated clonotype richness than memory subsets did. Even with the large sequencing depth, rarefaction of the sorted-subset datasets indicated that sequencing was incomplete. Compared with non-shared clonotypes, the clonotypes found in all four sorted-subset donors had higher generation probabilities. Sampling was restricted to blood, and TCR repertoires in tissue are likely to differ from TCR repertoires in blood. Pairwise subsampling led to the expectation that sequencing depth would affect the degree of clonotype sharing among donors. When a handful of donors were compared, the shared fraction of clonotypes was 5% to 6.5% for naive CD4, about 4% for naive CD8, 2% to 2.5% for memory CD4, and under 0.5% for memory CD8. Because the study included a small number of donors, the genetic and exposure-history diversity represented was limited.

Germline trimming: 5 bases from V, 4 bases from J; junction bases outside gene matches: 11. The CDR3 covers 17 residues, taking in both the cysteine and the phenylalanine. Of the read, only the CDR3 DNA is kept; its 51 bases are in frame from base 1. CDR1 and CDR2, per the germline V gene (reference sequence), are MNHEY and SMNVEV. For this clone: What antigen it recognizes has not been identified. The input lacks base qualities; no much larger clone sits a single base away.

Donors were healthy HIV-negative adults with no recently reported acute infections or vaccinations. Only Caucasian adults living in Nashville, Tennessee, USA were represented among the donors. Magnetic negative selection was used to enrich CD4+ T cells, after which naive cells were positively selected on CD45RA and the negative fraction became the memory subset. Blood was obtained by leukapheresis, after which PBMCs were separated by Ficoll-Histopaque density gradient centrifugation and cryopreserved in liquid nitrogen vapor phase. Purity and quantity of every magnetically sorted T cell population were checked by analytical flow cytometry. Each sorted fraction had its genomic DNA isolated and then quantified by UV absorbance on a Nanodrop 2000c. Using the deep immunoSEQ assay, TCR CDR3 regions were amplified from genomic DNA by multiplex PCR. Extracted genomic DNA from each cell subset was distributed evenly across all wells of several immunoSEQ 96-well plates, and each plate was treated as a replicate. For sorted subsets, each replicate PCR was loaded with about 0.2 ug genomic DNA, equivalent to about 30,000 T cell genomes. Purified libraries were quantified with a Qubit 3.0 fluorometer, sized on a Bioanalyzer 2100, and re-quantified with the KAPA Library Quantification kit. Every immunoSEQ 96-well plate was sequenced on a dedicated single-read 150-cycle Illumina NextSeq 550 flow cell. The published analysis was carried out like this. The immunoSEQ output contained only junctional sequences without quality scores, so filtering could not match that applied to full-length reads. Sequences were annotated with PyIR, a Python wrapper for IgBLAST v1.9, using IMGT germline references to assign V/J genes and CDR3. Reads with weak V/J assignments (E-value above 1e-6), missing CDR3, stop codons, out-of-frame junctions, or ambiguous translated residues were removed. V3J clonotypes were defined as sequences sharing an identical inferred V gene, J gene, and CDR3 amino acid sequence. Percentage overlap between repertoires was calculated by dividing the number of shared unique clonotypes by the size of the smaller repertoire. Repertoire richness was assessed with RTK rarefaction, the Chao1 estimator, and Recon v2.1 estimates of unobserved clonotypes. Generation probabilities were computed with OLGA for all TCRbeta clonotypes obtained by the gDNA method from four donors. TCRdb carries this immuneACCESS record with in-frame sequences only. Its versions omit some clonotypes, under half of them owing to an unresolved V gene in the studies checked, with the rest unexplained. V, J and clone size are taken as reported in that table, and D and trimming were inferred from the DNA itself. The sample data list 2 million to 3 million clones, and roughly 93% of these were observed just once. The ten largest clonotypes hold about 0.38% of the sample.

Sequencing was done on a sample of naive CD4+ T cells from PBMCs. According to the study, the label for this sample's cell subset or site signals: CD45RA+ positively selected. The receptor's source is a man aged 18-30 years in good health. Some clones in this sample may be carry-over from other donors' samples. The rearrangement joined TRBV27 to TRBJ1-5, with 10 junctional bases fitting TRBD1. The DNA sequence is as follows: TGTGCCAGCAGTCCCCAGGACAGGGGGACTCTTAATCAGCCCCAGCATTTT. Its protein is CASSPQDRGTLNQPQHF.